This is a list of T cell receptor beta chains from one sample in a study of OX40 agonist ivuxolimab in advanced cancers. Clones were sequenced by immunoSEQ multiplex PCR, and TCRdb holds only the in-frame ones, with some missing. The data show about 51,000 clones, over 65% seen once. The source was CD4+ or CD8+ T cells sorted from blood, collected in a trial of the OX40 agonist ivuxolimab. The receptors come from an adult with an advanced solid tumor such as melanoma, head and neck, liver or kidney cancer. Both conserved end residues are part of each CDR3. Each record gives: V gene, D gene, clone size, J gene, CDR3 length, CDR3 protein, CDR3 DNA. A D gene is named only where the DNA matches it firmly. Size values are once, few and many counts, or a class for expanded clones, and some rows have none.

>TRBV7-9|NA|NA|TRBJ1-2|12
CASSLRGLGYTF
TGTGCCAGCAGCTTACGGGGGCTTGGCTACACCTTC
>TRBV27|TRBD1|NA|TRBJ2-3|12
CASSLSTGTQYF
TGTGCCAGCAGTTTATCGACAGGGACGCAGTATTTT
>TRBV28|NA|few|TRBJ1-1|12
CASLEKGTEAFF
TGTGCCAGCTTGGAAAAGGGGACTGAAGCTTTCTTT
>TRBV29-1|NA|NA|TRBJ2-5|10
CSGKGETQYF
TGCAGCGGGAAGGGGGAGACCCAGTACTTC
>TRBV15|TRBD2|few|TRBJ2-1|14
CATSRAGGGFEQFF
TGTGCCACCAGCAGAGCGGGAGGAGGGTTTGAGCAGTTCTTC
>TRBV11-1|NA|NA|TRBJ2-5|13
CASSWGLLETQYF
TGTGCCAGCAGCTGGGGACTGCTAGAGACCCAGTACTTC
>TRBV27|NA|NA|TRBJ2-5|18
CASSLRGFSLAVGETQYF
TGTGCCAGCAGTTTACGGGGTTTTTCTTTAGCGGTCGGAGAGACCCAGTACTTC
>TRBV11-1|NA|NA|TRBJ2-2|15
CASSSRTTNTGELFF
TGTGCCAGCAGCTCTCGGACCACGAACACCGGGGAGCTGTTTTTT
>TRBV19|NA|NA|TRBJ2-1|14
CASSKLVRANEQFF
TGTGCCAGTAGTAAACTAGTAAGGGCCAATGAGCAGTTCTTC
>TRBV18|NA|NA|TRBJ2-5|13
CASSPPQAETQYF
TGTGCCAGCTCACCACCCCAGGCAGAGACCCAGTACTTC
>TRBV30|NA|NA|TRBJ1-2|11
CAWSISYGYTF
TGTGCCTGGAGTATTTCGTATGGCTACACCTTC
>TRBV11-3|NA|NA|TRBJ2-2|17
CASSAGLGILNTGELFF
TGTGCCAGCAGCGCCGGTCTAGGGATACTGAACACCGGGGAGCTGTTTTTT
>TRBV28|TRBD2|NA|TRBJ2-1|20
CASSLGFGLASKSSYNEQFF
TGTGCCAGCAGTTTGGGCTTCGGACTAGCGAGTAAAAGCTCCTACAATGAGCAGTTCTTC
>TRBV19|NA|NA|TRBJ2-2|12
CASVRGSGELFF
TGTGCCAGTGTCAGGGGAAGCGGGGAGCTGTTTTTT
>TRBV27|NA|NA|TRBJ2-2|15
CASSQTRRGTGELFF
TGTGCCAGCAGCCAGACTAGGCGGGGCACCGGGGAGCTGTTTTTT
>TRBV18|NA|NA|TRBJ1-2|13
CASSPGFIYGYTF
TGTGCCAGCTCACCCGGGTTTATCTATGGCTACACCTTC
>TRBV4-1|TRBD1|NA|TRBJ1-3|16
CASSQADRGLGNTIYF
TGCGCCAGCAGCCAAGCCGACAGGGGGCTTGGAAACACCATATATTTT
>TRBV7-9|NA|NA|TRBJ2-7|14
CASSIEGGPLEQYF
TGTGCCAGCAGTATAGAGGGAGGACCCTTGGAGCAGTACTTC
>TRBV19|NA|NA|TRBJ1-2|13
CASSVTDYYGYTF
TGTGCCAGTAGTGTGACAGATTACTATGGCTACACCTTC
>TRBV5-1|NA|once|TRBJ2-2|15
CASSLGQDSTGELFF
TGCGCCAGCAGCTTGGGGCAGGATAGCACCGGGGAGCTGTTTTTT
>TRBV7-8|TRBD1|NA|TRBJ1-4|17
CASSLDLHGTGGEKLFF
TGTGCCAGCAGCTTAGACCTGCACGGGACAGGAGGCGAAAAACTGTTTTTT
>TRBV7-2|TRBD1|NA|TRBJ1-5|17
CASSLDSWTGSGQPQHF
TGTGCCAGCAGCTTAGACTCCTGGACAGGGTCCGGTCAGCCCCAGCATTTT
>TRBV28|TRBD2|NA|TRBJ2-1|15
CASSLAGTSDNEQFF
TGTGCCAGCAGTCTAGCCGGGACTAGCGACAATGAGCAGTTCTTC
>TRBV6-1|NA|NA|TRBJ1-6|13
CASVGAGSSPLHF
TGTGCCAGCGTCGGGGCAGGGAGTTCACCCCTCCACTTT
>TRBV19|TRBD2|NA|TRBJ2-1|16
CASSIRRRESYNEQFF
TGTGCCAGTAGTATACGGCGGCGGGAGAGCTACAATGAGCAGTTCTTC
>TRBV5-1|TRBD1|NA|TRBJ1-2|14
CASRASTGGVGYTF
TGCGCCAGCAGAGCCTCGACAGGGGGCGTTGGCTACACCTTC
>TRBV2|NA|NA|TRBJ1-5|15
CASSGGLGANQPQHF
TGTGCCAGCTCGGGGGGTTTAGGGGCGAATCAGCCCCAGCATTTT
>TRBV12-5|TRBD2|NA|TRBJ2-7|15
CAVYSRLAVTYEQYF
TGTGCTGTTTACTCACGACTAGCGGTTACCTACGAGCAGTACTTC
>TRBV10-1|NA|NA|TRBJ2-2|13
CASSDYTPGELFF
TGCGCCAGCAGTGACTACACTCCGGGGGAGCTGTTTTTT
>TRBV7-3|NA|NA|TRBJ2-3|13
CASSLPNTDTQYF
TGTGCCAGCAGCTTACCCAACACAGATACGCAGTATTTT
>TRBV5-4|TRBD2|NA|TRBJ2-7|15
CASSWGGSGTYEQYF
TGTGCCAGCAGCTGGGGAGGTAGCGGGACGTACGAGCAGTACTTC
>TRBV28|NA|once|TRBJ2-2|12
CASRGTSGELFF
TGTGCCAGCAGGGGGACTTCCGGGGAGCTGTTTTTT
>TRBV14|TRBD2|NA|TRBJ2-1|14
CASSQVTGGNEQFF
TGTGCCAGCAGCCAAGTAACGGGGGGGAATGAGCAGTTCTTC
>TRBV5-1|TRBD2|NA|TRBJ2-3|15
CASSLAAGGPDTQYF
TGCGCCAGCAGCTTGGCGGCGGGAGGGCCAGATACGCAGTATTTT
>TRBV27|NA|NA|TRBJ1-2|14
CASSLAGGAYGYTF
TGTGCCAGCAGTCTTGCCGGGGGGGCATATGGCTACACCTTC
>TRBV5-5|NA|NA|TRBJ2-3|13
CASSLQALTGQYF
TGTGCCAGCAGCCTTCAAGCACTCACGGGGCAGTATTTT
>TRBV11-2|TRBD2|NA|TRBJ2-3|15
CASSLAAGAGDTQYF
TGTGCCAGCAGCTTAGCAGCGGGAGCGGGGGATACGCAGTATTTT
>TRBV6-6|NA|NA|TRBJ2-3|11
CASSFRDTQYF
TGTGCCAGCAGTTTCCGAGATACGCAGTATTTT
>TRBV7-8|NA|NA|TRBJ1-5|14
CASSLGQDHQPQHF
TGTGCCAGCAGCTTAGGACAGGACCATCAGCCCCAGCATTTT
>TRBV7-6|NA|few|TRBJ1-6|17
CASSFDRSRRLNSPLHF
TGTGCCAGCAGCTTTGACAGGAGCCGCCGACTTAATTCACCCCTCCACTTT
>TRBV18|NA|few|TRBJ1-1|13
CASSDYSGTEAFF
TGTGCCAGCTCAGATTACTCAGGCACTGAAGCTTTCTTT
>TRBV14|TRBD1|NA|TRBJ1-2|13
CASSQVDRAGYTF
TGTGCCAGCAGCCAAGTCGACAGGGCTGGCTACACCTTC
>TRBV7-8|TRBD1|once|TRBJ2-7|17
CASSPTIFDRDGYEQYF
TGTGCCAGCAGCCCGACTATATTTGACAGGGACGGCTACGAGCAGTACTTC
>TRBV6-1|TRBD1|NA|TRBJ2-2|17
CASSEVSGQVGPGELFF
TGTGCCAGCAGTGAAGTTTCGGGACAGGTGGGACCCGGGGAGCTGTTTTTT
>TRBV28|TRBD1|once|TRBJ1-2|14
CASKDPGQLTTGTF
TGTGCCAGCAAAGACCCGGGACAGTTAACCACCGGCACCTTC
>TRBV5-1|NA|NA|TRBJ2-2|16
CASRPDGGRNTGELFF
TGCGCCAGCAGACCGGATGGGGGCCGGAACACCGGGGAGCTGTTTTTT
>TRBV7-8|NA|NA|TRBJ2-7|12
CASSDAIPGQYF
TGTGCCAGCAGTGACGCCATCCCGGGACAGTACTTC
>TRBV6-5|NA|once|TRBJ2-7|13
CASRRRLLHEQYF
TGTGCCAGCCGTCGCAGACTTCTCCACGAGCAGTACTTC
>TRBV7-2|TRBD1|many|TRBJ1-2|13
CASSFGQGQGYTF
TGTGCCAGCAGCTTTGGACAGGGGCAGGGCTACACCTTC
>TRBV6-5|TRBD1|few|TRBJ1-2|14
CASSSPGQVYGYTF
TGTGCCAGCAGTTCTCCAGGACAGGTTTATGGCTACACCTTC
>TRBV6-6|TRBD2|NA|TRBJ2-7|13
CATQAGGLYEQYF
TGTGCCACCCAAGCGGGAGGGCTATACGAGCAGTACTTC
>TRBV15|TRBD2|NA|TRBJ2-1|15
CATSLQAGPYNEQFF
TGTGCCACCAGCTTACAAGCGGGACCGTACAATGAGCAGTTCTTC
>TRBV5-1|NA|NA|TRBJ2-5|12
CASRSQQETQYF
TGCGCCAGCAGGAGTCAGCAAGAGACCCAGTACTTC
>TRBV27|NA|NA|TRBJ1-4|13
CASSNGRSEKLFF
TGTGCCAGCAGCAACGGGAGGTCAGAAAAACTGTTTTTT